This T cell receptor (beta chain) was sequenced in a study of blood T cell repertoires in COVID-19. The wider study: COVID-19 samples collected from the United States, Italy and Spain covered acute and convalescent phases. In each case, the material was cDNA or gDNA derived from T cells, B-cell-depleted T cells, or PBMCs.

Using immunoSEQ multiplex PCR, the repertoire was profiled, and TCRdb retains in-frame clones only, with some absent. The sample comprises approximately 280,000 clones, approximately 88% of which are singletons, and almost 9.5% rests with the top ten. Germline loops: CDR1 MNHEY, CDR2 SVGAGI. The CDR3 loop spans 13 amino acids. Trimming pared 6 bases from V and 0 bases from J, leaving 9 bases between. The clonotype comes from a man between 18 and 29 years old with active or convalescent COVID-19. This rearrangement joins TRBV6-5 to TRBJ2-7, with D possibly matching TRBD1 (5 bases). The specimen was peripheral blood. DNA for the CDR3: TGTGCCAGCAGGAGACAGAGCTCCTACGAGCAGTACTTC. Protein sequence: CASRRQSSYEQYF.